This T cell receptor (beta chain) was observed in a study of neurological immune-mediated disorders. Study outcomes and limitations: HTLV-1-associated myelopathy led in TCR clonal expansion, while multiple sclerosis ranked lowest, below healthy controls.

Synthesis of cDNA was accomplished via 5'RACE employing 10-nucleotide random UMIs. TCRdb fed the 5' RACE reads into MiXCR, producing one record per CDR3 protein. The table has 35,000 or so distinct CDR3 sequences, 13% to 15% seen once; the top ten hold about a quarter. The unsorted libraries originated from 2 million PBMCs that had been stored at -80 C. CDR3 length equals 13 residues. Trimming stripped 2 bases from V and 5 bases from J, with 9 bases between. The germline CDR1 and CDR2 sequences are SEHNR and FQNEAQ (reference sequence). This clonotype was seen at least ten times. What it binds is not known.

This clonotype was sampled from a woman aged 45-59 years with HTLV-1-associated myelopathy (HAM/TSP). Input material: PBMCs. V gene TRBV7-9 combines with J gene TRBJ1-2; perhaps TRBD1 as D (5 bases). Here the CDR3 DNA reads TGTGCCAGCAGCTTACGGGACTATTATGGCTACACCTTC. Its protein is CASSLRDYYGYTF.